A single sample gave rise to the 3 T cell receptor beta chains below, sequenced in a study of T cells in Graves' hyperthyroidism and ophthalmopathy. RNA transcripts gave rise to amplified TCR beta CDR3 regions. During a first-round RT-PCR of the TCR CDR3, the HTBI primer set was used. Each CDR3 protein is one row after TCRdb ran MiXCR on the multiplex PCR reads. In the table there are some 510,000 distinct CDR3 sequences, roughly 20% of which are singletons. Material: blood. The source is a man younger than 30 with Graves' hyperthyroidism.

This clonotype was detected many times. The genes are TRBV2 and TRBJ1-2; D uncertain. The CDR3 runs to 13 residues. From germline, CDR1 is SNHLY and CDR2 FYNNEI. V shed 7 bases and J shed 4 bases, with 13 bases lying between them. The CDR3 bases are TGTGCCAGCACTATAGACGGACCCTATGGCTACACCTTC. It yields the protein CASTIDGPYGYTF.

This clonotype was counted many times. The CDR3: CASSLGGDRKNIQYF. The CDR3 DNA reads as TGCGCCAGCAGCTTGGGGGGAGACCGTAAAAACATTCAGTACTTC. This chain joins TRBV5-1 and TRBJ2-4; possibly TRBD2 for D (5 bases). Trimming left V 0 bases short and J 4 bases short, with 11 bases between. The germline V gene encodes CDR1 SGHRS and CDR2 YFSETQ. The CDR3 contains 15 residues.

This clonotype was detected many times. The chain combines TRBV12-3 or TRBV12-4 with TRBJ2-4, with D perhaps TRBD2 (6 bases). V gave up 1 base and J gave up 3 bases, with 28 bases separating them. This CDR3 region has 21 residues. The CDR3 loop reads CASSLVRTRGDLHSGKNIQYF. CDR3 nucleotides: TGTGCCAGCAGTTTAGTGAGGACACGAGGGGACTTACATTCGGGCAAAAACATTCAGTACTTC.